The clone carrying this T cell receptor beta chain was counted only a few times. What it binds is unknown. The data were obtained in a study of CD8 T cells in ankylosing spondylitis. Findings and caveats of the study: Ankylosing spondylitis blood seemed to carry a telltale TCR beta motif made of under ten highly homologous variants. Reportedly, disease-linked clones are significantly enriched in ankylosing spondylitis patients' matched synovial fluid.

Quantitative molecular-barcoded 5'-RACE generated the TCR beta libraries. MiXCR was run by TCRdb on the 5' RACE reads, yielding one entry per CDR3 protein. Seen here are roughly 150,000 distinct CDR3 sequences, 9.5% to 10% observed once, and the top ten hold approximately 15%. V dropped 2 bases and J dropped 5; count of bases not matched to a gene: 6. This CDR3 is 15 amino acids long. Germline loops: CDR1 LGHNA, CDR2 YNFKEQ. Sequenced input: blood, either unsorted or a sorted T cell fraction (not recorded which). The chain recombines TRBV4-2 with TRBJ2-7, with 10 positions matching TRBD2. This receptor was identified in a female donor with ankylosing spondylitis or in good health (not recorded which). CDR3 amino acids: CASSQSSGTSDEQYF. The CDR3 nucleotides read TGTGCCAGCAGCCAATCTTCCGGGACTAGCGACGAGCAGTACTTC.